Following are 8 T cell receptor beta chains from one sample sequenced in a study of CD8 T cells in Susac syndrome. Random hexamers primed reverse transcription of about 0.45 to 1 ug RNA. TCRdb re-derived calls from the immunoSEQ multiplex PCR reads in MiXCR, one entry per CDR3 protein. Among 150,000 to 200,000 distinct CDR3 sequences, 90% to 95% were seen once, and the ten largest hold over 0.11%. Sequencing was carried out using CD4+ T cells from PBMCs. These receptors were taken from a human donor in good health.

The chain is built from TRBV12-3 or TRBV12-4 and TRBJ2-2; D not resolved. CDR3 size: 14 residues. Trimming removed 7 bases at V and 2 bases at J, with 11 bases between. The DNA of the CDR3 is TGTGCCAGCATCCTGGACGGAAACACCGGGGAGCTGTTTTTT. Translated, it gives CASILDGNTGELFF.

The chain combines TRBV3-1 with TRBJ2-2, with 8 bases that match TRBD2. CDR3 size: 15 residues. CDR1 is LGHDT, CDR2 YNNKEL, per germline (reference sequence). J was trimmed by 1 base and V by 2 bases; bases with no gene match: 0. Here the CDR3 reads CASSQSGGNTGELFF. DNA of the CDR3: TGTGCCAGCAGCCAAAGCGGGGGGAACACCGGGGAGCTGTTTTTT.

The V and J genes are TRBV19 and TRBJ2-1, with 9 bases lining up with TRBD1. Trimming cost V 5 bases and J 2 bases; bases outside gene matches: 7. This CDR3 contains 16 residues. Per the germline V gene, CDR1 is LNHDA and CDR2 is SQIVND (reference sequence). The CDR3 DNA follows: TGTGCCAGTAGTGCCGTACAGGGGGCCCCCTACAATGAGCAGTTCTTC. Amino acids: CASSAVQGAPYNEQFF.

The CDR3 sequence: CASSTSPTPSSGNTIYF. Written as DNA, the CDR3 is TGTGCCAGCAGCACAAGTCCCACGCCGAGCTCTGGAAACACCATATATTTT. The chain uses TRBV5-4 and TRBJ1-3; no clear D gene. Trimming stripped 4 bases from V and 0 bases from J, with 17 bases between. The CDR3 spans 17 residues. Germline CDR1 reads SGHNT; CDR2 reads YYREEE (reference sequence).

The CDR3 sequence is CASSLNAGRGTEAFF. The CDR3 nucleotides are TGTGCCAGCAGTTTAAATGCAGGAAGGGGAACTGAAGCTTTCTTT. The chain links TRBV12-3 or TRBV12-4 to TRBJ1-1; TRBD1 is a possible D gene (5 bases). The CDR3 runs 15 residues. V was shortened by 2 bases and J by 5 bases, with 15 bases between the two germline ends.

The CDR3 here is CSAALAGDIYNEQFF. The CDR3 DNA follows: TGCAGTGCTGCACTAGCGGGGGATATTTACAATGAGCAGTTCTTC. The chain uses TRBV20-1 and TRBJ2-1; the match to TRBD2 covers 11 bases. The CDR3 has 15 amino acids. V dropped 5 bases and J dropped 4; count of bases not matched to a gene: 7. Germline assignment: CDR1 DFQATT and CDR2 SNEGSKA (reference sequence).

V and J are TRBV9 and TRBJ2-3, with a possible D match to TRBD1 (6 bases). The length of the CDR3 is 13 residues. The germline V gene encodes CDR1 SGDLS and CDR2 YYNGEE. Trimming took off 0 bases at V and 5 bases at J, with 7 bases between the two ends. The CDR3 spells CASSVEGGDTQYF. Written as DNA, the CDR3 is TGTGCCAGCAGCGTAGAAGGGGGAGATACGCAGTATTTT.

This clonotype was seen just once. V is TRBV12-3 or TRBV12-4 and J is TRBJ1-2; D not certain. V lost 5 bases and J lost 3, with 10 bases in between. The CDR3 is 13 residues long. The CDR3 protein is CASSVQEDYGYTF. In DNA, the CDR3 is TGTGCCAGCAGTGTGCAGGAGGACTATGGCTACACCTTC.